This T cell receptor beta chain stems from a study of human T cells and chemical hapten exposure. The junction had 6 bases not matched to a gene; V was cut back by 1 base and J by 3 bases. Germline V lookup: CDR1 DFQATT, CDR2 SNEGSKA (reference sequence). This CDR3 spans 14 amino acids. Indicated time point: patch test 1, 2 weeks after DPC sensitization. Indicated treatment: therapeutic diphenylcyclopropenone sensitization with weekly scalp DPC. TCRdb recomputed calls from the RACE reads with MiXCR, one row per CDR3 protein. This repertoire shows about 120,000 distinct CDR3 sequences, roughly 15% found once; its top ten account for around 0.84%.

This sample comprised whole blood, obtained in connection with sensitization to the hapten diphenylcyclopropenone (DPC). The chain uses TRBV20-1 and TRBJ2-7; the match to TRBD1 covers 7 bases. The source is a man between 18 and 35 years old with alopecia areata. Some clones in this sample may be carry-over from other donors' samples. CDR3 residues: CSARGQGNVYEQYF. CDR3 sequence (DNA): TGCAGTGCTAGAGGACAGGGTAATGTCTACGAGCAGTACTTC.